Below, 10 T cell receptor beta chains from the same sample are listed, as sequenced in a study of vaccination effects on CD4 cells after COVID-19. TCRdb keeps only in-frame clones here, not all; method: immunoSEQ multiplex PCR. The sample includes 35,000 to 40,000 clones, approximately 72% of them seen just once. Once cultured for 9 to 11 days, the cells underwent separation to obtain CD4+ T cells. Antigens of these TCRs are unknown. The sample consisted of CD4+ T cells from PBMCs cultured without peptide, taken before COVID-19 vaccination. These receptors originate from a human donor who received a COVID-19 vaccine.

The chain combines TRBV9 with TRBJ2-2; D might be TRBD2 (6 bases). Trimming stripped 0 bases from V and 6 bases from J, with 12 bases between. Per the germline V gene, CDR1 is SGDLS and CDR2 is YYNGEE. CDR3 length equals 15 residues. CDR3 in DNA: TGTGCCAGCAGCGTAGGCGGGGTTGGGGCCGGGGAGCTGTTTTTT. It translates to CASSVGGVGAGELFF.

This clone was detected once. The gene calls are TRBV7-2 and TRBJ1-2, with D possibly being TRBD1 (6 bases). CDR1 is SGHTA, CDR2 FQGNSA, per germline. The CDR3 is 14 residues long. V was clipped by 5 bases and J by 5 bases, with 15 bases between them. This chain's CDR3 is CASSRTAGDYGYTF. The CDR3 coding sequence is TGTGCCAGCAGCCGCACGGCAGGGGATTATGGCTACACCTTC.

The V and J genes are TRBV11-2 and TRBJ1-6; D gene uncertain. The germline gives CDR1 SGHAT, CDR2 FQNNGV. Trimming took 1 base from V and 8 from J, leaving 6 bases between them. This CDR3 is 13 amino acids long. This chain's CDR3 is CASSLAPDSPLHF. The CDR3 nucleotides read TGTGCCAGCAGCTTAGCCCCAGATTCACCCCTCCACTTT.

A few counts support this clone. This chain joins TRBV28 and TRBJ1-6; tentatively, D is TRBD1 (6 bases). The CDR3 consists of 16 residues. The V end lost 0 bases, the J end lost 7 bases, and 13 bases lay between the germline ends. CDR1 MDHEN and CDR2 SYDVKM come from the germline V gene. CDR3 sequence reads: CASSLWGGAFNSPLHF. CDR3 coding DNA: TGTGCCAGCAGTTTATGGGGGGGGGCTTTCAATTCACCCCTCCACTTT. The full variable domain, rest sourced from reference TRBV28 and TRBJ1-6, is DVKVTQSSRYLVKRTGEKVFLECVQDMDHENMFWYRQDPGLGLRLIYFSYDVKMKEKGDIPEGYSVSREKKERFSLILESASTNQTSMYLCASSLWGGAFNSPLHFGNGTRLTVT.

V is TRBV15 and J is TRBJ1-4, with 8 nucleotides matching TRBD1. The germline gives CDR1 LNHNV, CDR2 YYDKDF (reference sequence). V shed 0 bases and J 4 bases; nucleotides not matched to a gene: 1. The CDR3 has 15 residues. CDR3 sequence: CATSRETGVNEKLFF. CDR3 DNA sequence: TGTGCCACCAGCAGAGAGACAGGGGTTAATGAAAAACTGTTTTTT.

The chain links TRBV5-1 to TRBJ1-1; D unresolved. The CDR3 runs 13 residues. V lost 4 bases and J lost 0, with 7 bases in between. Germline V gene data show CDR1 as SGHRS and CDR2 as YFSETQ. The chain's CDR3 is CASSPLLNTEAFF. As DNA, the CDR3 is TGCGCCAGCAGCCCCTTATTGAACACTGAAGCTTTCTTT.

The chain is built from TRBV5-1 and TRBJ1-6; no firm D call. V was cut by 0 bases and J by 0 bases, with 13 bases left in between. The CDR3 has 18 amino acids. In germline, CDR1 is SGHRS, CDR2 YFSETQ. The CDR3 region has the DNA TGCGCCAGCAGCTTGGGACAAAAAGGGAGCTCCTATAATTCACCCCTCCACTTT. Amino acid sequence: CASSLGQKGSSYNSPLHF.

The J gene is TRBJ1-1, the V gene TRBV7-2; D might be TRBD1 (5 bases). This CDR3 is 14 amino acids long. Trimming left V 0 bases short and J 6 bases short, with 11 bases between. The V gene's germline CDR1 is SGHTA and CDR2 FQGNSA. The CDR3 region is CASSLAPVQAEAFF. The CDR3 DNA sequence: TGTGCCAGCAGCTTAGCGCCCGTACAGGCTGAAGCTTTCTTT.

This rearrangement joins TRBV28 to TRBJ2-1; D possibly corresponds to TRBD1 (5 bases). Germline assignment: CDR1 MDHEN and CDR2 SYDVKM. CDR3 length: 13 residues. V dropped 4 bases and J dropped 4 bases, with 8 bases sitting between them. The CDR3 spells CASSWGSYNEQFF. The CDR3 nucleotides are TGTGCCAGCAGTTGGGGCAGTTACAATGAGCAGTTCTTC.

The chain uses TRBV7-2 and TRBJ1-1; 8 bases align to TRBD1. The CDR3 totals 13 residues. Germline V CDR1 and CDR2: SGHTA, FQGNSA. J was trimmed by 10 bases and V by 5 bases; bases with no gene match: 9. The DNA of the CDR3 is TGTGCCAGCAGCCGGGAGACAGGGGAAGCAGCTTTCTTT. Its protein is CASSRETGEAAFF.